Each of the 28 T cell receptor beta chains below was sequenced from the same sample in a study of T cell responses to AZD1222 COVID-19 vaccine. Produced via immunoSEQ multiplex PCR; TCRdb's table is partial and in-frame only. Altogether about 67,000 clones are present, around 84% being singletons, with the ten largest covering around 20%. The material was peripheral blood, obtained on day 0 of AZD1222 vaccination. The source of these receptors is an adult in good health.

The CDR3 sequence: CASSQGPQPQHF. CDR3 DNA: TGTGCCAGCAGCCAGGGGCCCCAGCCCCAGCATTTT. The V call is TRBV3-1 (or the pseudogene TRBV3-2), the J call TRBJ1-5, with D possibly matching TRBD1 (5 bases). Germline values: CDR1 LGHDT, CDR2 YNNKEL (reference sequence). CDR3 size: 12 residues. V lost 3 bases and J 7 bases, leaving 7 bases between the germline ends.

The chain couples TRBV29-1 to TRBJ2-7; D may be TRBD2 (5 bases). Looked up from germline, CDR1 is SQVTM and CDR2 is ANQGSEA. Trimming stripped 7 bases from V and 0 bases from J, with 19 bases between. CDR3 size: 15 residues. CDR3 bases: TGCAGCGGTGCCCGCCCGGGATTGAGCTCCTACGAGCAGTACTTC. The encoded protein is CSGARPGLSSYEQYF.

This clone appeared a few times. The chain recombines TRBV6-5 with TRBJ1-2, with 8 bases that match TRBD1. V trimming: 4 bases; J trimming: 6 bases; junction bases outside the gene matches: 4. Germline V CDR1 and CDR2: MNHEY, SVGAGI. The CDR3 has 13 residues. CDR3 loop: CASSWTGIDGYTF. CDR3 coding DNA: TGTGCCAGCAGTTGGACAGGGATAGATGGCTACACCTTC.

The chain combines TRBV3-1 (or the pseudogene TRBV3-2) with TRBJ1-1, with a weak D call TRBD1 (5 bases). The V end was cut by 4 bases, the J end by 1 base, with 13 bases between. This CDR3 region has 15 residues. Germline V lookup: CDR1 LGHDT, CDR2 YNNKEL (reference sequence). In DNA, the CDR3 is TGTGCCAGCAGCCCTCCGGGGCAGTCGAACACTGAAGCTTTCTTT. Translation: CASSPPGQSNTEAFF.

The chain has TRBV29-1 and TRBJ2-6; D is unresolved. With 4 bases removed from V and 2 bases from J, the gap between germline ends came to 3 bases. The CDR3 has 12 residues. Germline V gene sequence: CDR1 SQVTM, CDR2 ANQGSEA. CDR3 DNA: TGCAGCGTTGGGGCTGGGGCCAACGTCCTGACTTTC. Its translation is CSVGAGANVLTF.

The chain combines TRBV5-6 with TRBJ2-7; D not certain. The germline gives CDR1 SGHDT, CDR2 YYEEEE. The CDR3 extends over 14 amino acids. The germline V and J ends were trimmed by 0 bases and 3 bases, with 10 bases remaining between them. CDR3 loop: CASSLVISLYEQYF. CDR3 coding DNA: TGTGCCAGCAGCTTGGTTATCAGCCTCTACGAGCAGTACTTC.

The chain recombines TRBV3-1 (or the pseudogene TRBV3-2) with TRBJ1-1; possible D gene TRBD1, 6 bases. CDR1 LGHDT and CDR2 YNNKEL come from the germline V gene (reference sequence). The CDR3 covers 13 residues. With 1 base removed from V and 11 bases from J, the gap between germline ends came to 14 bases. CDR3 in DNA: TGTGCCAGCAGCCAAGGGCGGCCAGGGGACGCTTTCTTT. Translating it yields CASSQGRPGDAFF.

This clone was found a few times. The rearrangement links TRBV12-3 or TRBV12-4 to TRBJ2-1, with D hard to call. This CDR3 is 12 amino acids long. The V gene lost 3 bases and the J gene lost 5 bases, with 5 bases spanning the gap. The CDR3 protein is CASSFSNNEQFF. As DNA, the CDR3 is TGTGCCAGCAGTTTTTCCAACAATGAGCAGTTCTTC.

This sequence joins TRBV7-9 and TRBJ1-1; the D is unclear. Trimming took off 2 bases at V and 7 bases at J, with 5 bases between the two ends. The germline V gene encodes CDR1 SEHNR and CDR2 FQNEAQ (reference sequence). The CDR3 is made up of 11 amino acids. The CDR3 region is CASSLIGEAFF. The CDR3, as DNA: TGTGCCAGCAGCTTAATAGGTGAAGCTTTCTTT. Together with reference TRBV7-9 and TRBJ1-1, the CDR3 gives the full variable domain: DTGVSQNPRHKITKRGQNVTFRCDPISEHNRLYWYRQTLGQGPEFLTYFQNEAQLEKSRLLSDRFSAERPKGSFSTLEIQRTEQGDSAMYLCASSLIGEAFFGQGTRLTVV.

V is TRBV27 and J is TRBJ1-6; D not resolved. Germline V gene lookup returns CDR1 MNHEY and CDR2 SMNVEV (reference sequence). The CDR3 is 17 amino acids. Trimming took off 2 bases at V and 1 base at J, with 12 bases between the two ends. This CDR3 is CASSLLTSASYNSPLHF. DNA for the CDR3: TGTGCCAGCAGTTTACTGACTTCCGCATCCTATAATTCACCCCTCCACTTT.

This clone was detected once. The chain has TRBV7-6 and TRBJ2-1, with no clear D. Germline V gene sequence: CDR1 SGHVS, CDR2 FNYEAQ. This CDR3 is built from 16 residues. Trimming removed 4 bases at V and 0 bases at J, with 13 bases between. Written as DNA, the CDR3 is TGTGCCAGCAGCTCACCCTTAGTCGACTCCTACAATGAGCAGTTCTTC. Translation: CASSSPLVDSYNEQFF.

This sequence joins TRBV12-3 or TRBV12-4 and TRBJ1-1; possible D gene TRBD1, 5 bases. CDR3 length: 12 residues. The CDR3 spells CATRWGYTEAFF. As DNA, the CDR3 is TGTGCGACCAGGTGGGGCTACACTGAAGCTTTCTTT.

This CDR3 is CATSDPGTGDTDTQYF. DNA of the CDR3: TGTGCCACCAGTGATCCCGGGACAGGGGACACGGATACGCAGTATTTT. This sequence joins TRBV24-1 and TRBJ2-3; the match to TRBD1 covers 10 bases. Trimming at V came to 3 bases and at J to 6 bases, leaving 8 bases not matched to a gene. The CDR3 is 16 residues long. Germline V gene data show CDR1 as KGHDR and CDR2 as SFDVKD.

The genes are TRBV7-9 and TRBJ1-4; 9 nucleotides align to TRBD1. Germline CDR1 reads SEHNR; CDR2 reads FQNEAQ (reference sequence). With V trimmed by 5 bases and J by 5 bases, 9 bases remained unmatched. The CDR3 has 16 residues. This CDR3 is CASSRQLGQGNEKLFF. CDR3 nucleotide sequence: TGTGCCAGCAGCCGACAGCTGGGACAGGGAAATGAAAAACTGTTTTTT.

The chain joins TRBV7-2 to TRBJ1-1; D remains unclear. The CDR3 is made up of 14 amino acids. With 5 bases removed from V and 0 bases from J, the gap between germline ends came to 10 bases. Germline V gene data show CDR1 as SGHTA and CDR2 as FQGNSA. CDR3 residues: CASSRTALNTEAFF. The CDR3 bases are TGTGCCAGCAGCCGTACGGCCCTGAACACTGAAGCTTTCTTT. Supplemented by reference TRBV7-2 and TRBJ1-1, the full variable domain reads GAGVSQSPSNKVTEKGKDVELRCDPISGHTALYWYRQSLGQGLEFLIYFQGNSAPDKSGLPSDRFSAERTGGSVSTLTIQRTQQEDSAVYLCASSRTALNTEAFFGQGTRLTVV.

This clone was seen a single time. The chain links TRBV5-4 to TRBJ2-3; 10 nucleotides agree with TRBD1. CDR3 length: 16 residues. Germline V CDR1 and CDR2: SGHNT, YYREEE (reference sequence). V gave up 4 bases and J gave up 5 bases; unmatched junction bases: 10. CDR3 sequence: CASSDPDRGIVDTQYF. In DNA form, the CDR3 reads TGTGCCAGCAGCGACCCGGACAGGGGGATAGTAGATACGCAGTATTTT. The full variable domain, in which reference TRBV5-4 and TRBJ2-3 provide the parts outside the CDR3, is ETGVTQSPTHLIKTRGQQVTLRCSSQSGHNTVSWYQQALGQGPQFIFQYYREEENGRGNFPPRFSGLQFPNYSSELNVNALELDDSALYLCASSDPDRGIVDTQYFGPGTRLTVL.

V usage is TRBV2 and J usage is TRBJ2-5; D might be TRBD1 (5 bases). The CDR3 has 14 residues. V was cut by 8 bases and J by 5 bases, with 18 bases left in between. Germline V gene data show CDR1 as SNHLY and CDR2 as FYNNEI. The CDR3 nucleotides read TGTGCCAGCCGAAGAACACAGGATTGGGAGACCCAGTACTTC. As protein: CASRRTQDWETQYF.

A few counts support this clone. The rearrangement uses TRBV18 and TRBJ1-2, with D perhaps TRBD1 (6 bases). From germline, CDR1 is KGHSH and CDR2 LQKENI. The CDR3 length is 12 residues. Between the trimmed V and J ends, which lost 6 bases and 8 bases, there was a span of 13 bases. Here the CDR3 DNA reads TGTGCCAGCTCGTTACGGGACACCGGCTACACCTTC. This codes for CASSLRDTGYTF.

V gene TRBV4-3 combines with J gene TRBJ2-3; D remains ambiguous. CDR1 is LGHNA and CDR2 is YSLEER in the germline V gene. V gave up 0 bases and J gave up 2 bases, with 6 bases separating them. The CDR3 runs to 14 residues. This CDR3 is CASSQDRFTDTQYF. The CDR3 DNA is TGCGCCAGCAGCCAAGATCGGTTCACAGATACGCAGTATTTT.

The chain uses TRBV28 and TRBJ2-4; D is possibly TRBD2 (6 bases). V was clipped by 6 bases and J by 16 bases, with 22 bases between them. Germline V gene lookup returns CDR1 MDHEN and CDR2 SYDVKM. The CDR3 contains 13 residues. CDR3 residues: CASSPVFWDSAYF. For the CDR3, the DNA is TGTGCCAGCAGCCCCGTTTTTTGGGACTCGGCCTACTTC.

The J gene is TRBJ2-2, the V gene TRBV11-2; perhaps TRBD1 as D (5 bases). With 8 bases removed from V and 2 bases from J, the gap between germline ends came to 12 bases. The CDR3 totals 14 residues. Germline V gene sequence: CDR1 SGHAT, CDR2 FQNNGV. The chain's CDR3 is CASPWQGNTGELFF. The CDR3, as DNA: TGTGCCAGCCCATGGCAGGGCAACACCGGGGAGCTGTTTTTT.

The J gene is TRBJ1-2, the V gene TRBV28; TRBD1 is a possible D gene (5 bases). Deletions cut 7 bases from V and 7 bases from J, with 16 bases between. CDR1 MDHEN and CDR2 SYDVKM come from the germline V gene. The CDR3 is 13 residues long. In DNA form, the CDR3 reads TGTGCCAGCACCCCTGGGGGTGTGGGTGGCTACACCTTC. Protein: CASTPGGVGGYTF.

V usage is TRBV19 and J usage is TRBJ1-1, with 9 nucleotides matching TRBD1. CDR1 LNHDA and CDR2 SQIVND come from the germline V gene (reference sequence). This CDR3 region has 13 residues. With V trimmed by 4 bases and J by 4 bases, 1 base remained unmatched. The CDR3 sequence: CASSTTGGTEAFF. The CDR3 DNA sequence: TGTGCCAGTAGTACGACAGGGGGCACTGAAGCTTTCTTT.

The genes are TRBV7-2 and TRBJ2-1; 11 bases fit TRBD2. Germline V lookup: CDR1 SGHTA, CDR2 FQGNSA. V trimming: 4 bases; J trimming: 8 bases; junction bases outside the gene matches: 7. This CDR3 has 15 amino acids. The CDR3 DNA follows: TGTGCCAGCAGCTCGAGACTAGCGGGACGGGATGAGCAGTTCTTC. Translated, it gives CASSSRLAGRDEQFF.

The chain combines TRBV28 with TRBJ2-7; 7 bases fit TRBD1. The CDR3 loop spans 13 amino acids. V was clipped by 6 bases and J by 12 bases; unmatched bases: 14. Germline CDR1 and CDR2: MDHEN and SYDVKM. The CDR3 reads CASSSGTVLLRYF. The CDR3 coding sequence is TGTGCCAGCAGCTCCGGGACAGTCTTGTTGCGGTACTTC.

The rearrangement uses TRBV27 and TRBJ2-5; D unresolved. The germline gives CDR1 MNHEY, CDR2 SMNVEV (reference sequence). The CDR3 is 14 amino acids. V lost 6 bases and J 5 bases, leaving 16 bases between the germline ends. The CDR3 sequence: CASSLLPDAETQYF. Here the CDR3 DNA reads TGTGCCAGCAGCCTTCTCCCTGACGCGGAGACCCAGTACTTC.

In DNA form, the CDR3 reads TGTGCCGGCCCCAGTAGCGGGGTAGGGAATGAGCAGTTCTTC. Translation gives CAGPSSGVGNEQFF. The chain recombines TRBV30 with TRBJ2-1, with 8 bases aligning to TRBD2. CDR3 length: 14 amino acids. The germline gives CDR1 GTSNPN, CDR2 SVGIG (reference sequence). The V and J ends lost 8 bases and 7 bases, in that order; junction bases with no gene match: 13.

The V and J genes are TRBV4-3 and TRBJ2-2; maybe TRBD2 (5 bases). The V end was cut by 0 bases, the J end by 8 bases, with 16 bases between. The germline CDR1 and CDR2 sequences are LGHNA and YSLEER. The CDR3 length is 16 residues. CDR3 in amino acids: CASSQDFEKRLGELFF. In DNA, the CDR3 is TGCGCCAGCAGCCAAGATTTCGAAAAGCGGTTGGGGGAGCTGTTTTTT.